The present T cell receptor beta chain was sequenced within a study of blood T cell repertoires in COVID-19. Authors' analysis steps: How many nucleated cells were present was estimated from reference gene primer amplification. Produced via immunoSEQ multiplex PCR; TCRdb's table is partial and in-frame only. For V, J and clone size, that table is used; D and trimming come from the DNA. The sample lists some 190,000 clones; approximately 90% were seen once. Trimming at V came to 8 bases and at J to 3 bases, leaving 6 bases not matched to a gene. CDR1 LGHNT and CDR2 FRNRAP come from the germline V gene. This CDR3 contains 14 residues. Clinical history reported by participants formed the basis on which cohorts were assigned.

The V gene is TRBV12-5, the J gene TRBJ2-3; 9 nucleotides line up with TRBD1. Sequenced: PBMCs or T cells enriched from blood (not recorded which). This clonotype originated in a woman in her thirties or forties in a cohort exposed to, infected with or recovered from COVID-19 (not recorded which). The CDR3 loop reads CASRGDRETDTQYF. In nucleotides, the CDR3 is TGTGCTAGTCGGGGGGACAGGGAAACAGATACGCAGTATTTT.